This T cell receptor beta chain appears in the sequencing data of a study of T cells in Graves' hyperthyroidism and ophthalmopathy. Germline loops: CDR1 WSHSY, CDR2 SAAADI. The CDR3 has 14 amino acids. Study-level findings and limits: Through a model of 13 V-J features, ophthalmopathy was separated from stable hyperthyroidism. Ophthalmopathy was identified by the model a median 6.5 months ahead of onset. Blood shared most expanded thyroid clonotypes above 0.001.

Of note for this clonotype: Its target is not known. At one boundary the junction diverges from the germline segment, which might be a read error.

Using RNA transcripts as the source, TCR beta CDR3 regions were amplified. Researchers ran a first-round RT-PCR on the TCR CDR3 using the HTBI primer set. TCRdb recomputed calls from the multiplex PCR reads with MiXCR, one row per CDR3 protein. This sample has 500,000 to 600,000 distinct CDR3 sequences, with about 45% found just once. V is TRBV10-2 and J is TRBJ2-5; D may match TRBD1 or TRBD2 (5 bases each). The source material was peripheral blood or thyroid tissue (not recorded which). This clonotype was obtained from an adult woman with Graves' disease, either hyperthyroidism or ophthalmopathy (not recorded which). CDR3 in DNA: TGTGCCAGCAGCCTACCCGGGGCGCGTGAGACCCAGTACTTC. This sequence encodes CASSLPGARETQYF.